This T cell receptor beta chain was identified in a study of blood T cell repertoires in COVID-19. Overall study: Samples representing acute and convalescent COVID-19 were sourced from the United States, Italy and Spain.

V lost 4 bases and J 5 bases, leaving 16 bases between the germline ends. Per germline, CDR1 SGHRS and CDR2 YFSETQ. The CDR3 runs 15 residues. Allocation to cohorts depended on clinical history reported by the participants. Original processing notes: Quantification of nucleated cells was approximated via reference gene primer amplification. Produced via immunoSEQ multiplex PCR; TCRdb's table is partial and in-frame only. The D gene and trimming were derived from the DNA, and the V and J assignments and clone size from that table. In the table there are 130,000 to 150,000 clones, approximately 80% of which are singletons. Only a few counts were recorded for this clone.

The sequence was collected from a middle-aged woman who had recovered from COVID-19. The sequencing sample was made of PBMCs or T cells enriched from blood (not recorded which). The chain recombines TRBV5-1 with TRBJ1-3; no firm D call. The CDR3 DNA is TGCGCCAGCAGCCCGACAAGAGCTAACCGAAACACCATATATTTT. Translation: CASSPTRANRNTIYF.